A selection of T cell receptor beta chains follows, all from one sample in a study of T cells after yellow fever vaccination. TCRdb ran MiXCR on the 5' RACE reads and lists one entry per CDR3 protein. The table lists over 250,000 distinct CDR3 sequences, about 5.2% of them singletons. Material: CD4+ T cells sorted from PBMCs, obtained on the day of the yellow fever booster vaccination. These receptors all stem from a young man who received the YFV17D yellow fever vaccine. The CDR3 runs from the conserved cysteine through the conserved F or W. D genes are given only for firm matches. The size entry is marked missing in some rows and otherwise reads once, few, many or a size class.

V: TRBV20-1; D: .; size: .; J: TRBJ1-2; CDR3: CSANDVRQDNYGYTF; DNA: TGCAGTGCTAACGACGTTCGACAGGATAACTATGGCTACACCTTC
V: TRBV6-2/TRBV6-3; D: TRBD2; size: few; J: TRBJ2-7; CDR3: CASSRYSGSGGEQYF; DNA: TGTGCCAGCAGTCGCTATAGCGGATCGGGGGGAGAGCAGTACTTC
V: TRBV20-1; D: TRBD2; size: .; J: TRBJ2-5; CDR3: CSARVRGLAGGLRETQYF; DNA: TGCAGTGCTAGGGTTCGTGGGCTAGCGGGGGGACTGCGAGAGACCCAGTACTTC
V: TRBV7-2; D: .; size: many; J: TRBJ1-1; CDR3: CASSLQAGAEAFF; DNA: TGTGCCAGCAGCTTACAGGCTGGGGCTGAAGCTTTCTTT
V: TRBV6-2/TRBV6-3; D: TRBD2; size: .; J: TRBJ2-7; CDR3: CASSPTSGGREQYF; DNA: TGTGCCAGCAGCCCTACCTCGGGGGGACGCGAGCAGTACTTC
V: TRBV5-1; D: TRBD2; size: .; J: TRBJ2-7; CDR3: CASSRSGGDSYEQYF; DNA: TGCGCCAGCAGTAGGAGCGGGGGGGATAGCTACGAGCAGTACTTC
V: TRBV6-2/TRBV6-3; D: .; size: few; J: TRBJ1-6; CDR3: CASNDGRTLLHF; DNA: TGTGCCAGCAACGACGGTCGGACCCTCCTCCACTTT
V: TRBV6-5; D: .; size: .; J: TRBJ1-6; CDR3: CASSSRPFGYNSPLHF; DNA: TGTGCCAGCAGTTCCCGACCCTTCGGTTATAATTCACCCCTCCACTTT
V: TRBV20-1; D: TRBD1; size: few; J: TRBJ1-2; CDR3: CSARDRREGGDKGYTF; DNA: TGCAGTGCTAGAGATCGGCGAGAAGGGGGCGATAAGGGCTACACCTTC
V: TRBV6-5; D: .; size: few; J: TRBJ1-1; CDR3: CASSYSTRRSGDTEAFF; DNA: TGTGCCAGCAGTTACTCGACCAGGAGAAGCGGGGACACTGAAGCTTTCTTT
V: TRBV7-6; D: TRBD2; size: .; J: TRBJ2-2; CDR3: CASSVRVAGDTGELFF; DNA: TGTGCCAGCAGCGTAAGGGTAGCGGGGGACACCGGGGAGCTGTTTTTT
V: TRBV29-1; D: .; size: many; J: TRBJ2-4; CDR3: CSVEDRARGGNIQYF; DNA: TGCAGCGTTGAAGATCGGGCCAGGGGGGGAAACATTCAGTACTTC